The rows below give T cell receptor beta chains drawn from one sample of a study of blood T cells in healthy people across ages. TCRdb itself ran the 5' RACE reads through MiXCR, one entry per CDR3 protein. The sample includes about 640,000 distinct CDR3 sequences, under 65% seen only once; the top ten take over 30%. Sequenced sample: blood. The receptors were sampled from a man aged 55 to 70 in good health. The CDR3 runs from the conserved cysteine through the conserved F or W. Each record gives: clone size, J gene, V gene, D gene, CDR3 protein, CDR3 DNA. A D gene is named only where the DNA matches it firmly. Expanded clones get a size class; other rows say once, few or many, or leave the size out.

clone_size: .; j_call: TRBJ2-2; v_call: TRBV12-3/TRBV12-4; d_call: .; cdr3_aa: CASSSRETGELFF; cdr3_nt: TGTGCCAGCAGTTCCAGGGAAACCGGGGAGCTGTTTTTT
clone_size: few; j_call: TRBJ2-7; v_call: TRBV6-1; d_call: TRBD2; cdr3_aa: CASMKAGLGEQYF; cdr3_nt: TGTGCCAGCATGAAGGCCGGACTAGGCGAGCAGTACTTC
clone_size: .; j_call: TRBJ2-7; v_call: TRBV20-1; d_call: TRBD1; cdr3_aa: CSATTTGVNYEQYF; cdr3_nt: TGCAGTGCGACTACGACAGGGGTAAACTACGAGCAGTACTTC
clone_size: .; j_call: TRBJ2-2; v_call: TRBV2; d_call: TRBD1; cdr3_aa: CASSGSQGDLNTGELFF; cdr3_nt: TGTGCCAGCAGTGGGAGCCAGGGGGACCTTAACACCGGGGAGCTGTTTTTT
clone_size: .; j_call: TRBJ2-2; v_call: TRBV27; d_call: TRBD1; cdr3_aa: CASSLSRPGGFSGELFF; cdr3_nt: TGTGCCAGCAGTTTATCGAGGCCAGGGGGTTTTTCCGGGGAGCTGTTTTTT
clone_size: .; j_call: TRBJ2-3; v_call: TRBV29-1; d_call: .; cdr3_aa: CSVSGPRTDTQYF; cdr3_nt: TGCAGCGTCTCAGGGCCTCGCACAGATACGCAGTATTTT
clone_size: .; j_call: TRBJ1-5; v_call: TRBV29-1; d_call: .; cdr3_aa: CSVDWRDWERTNQPQHF; cdr3_nt: TGCAGCGTTGATTGGAGGGACTGGGAGCGGACAAATCAGCCCCAGCATTTT
clone_size: few; j_call: TRBJ1-2; v_call: TRBV7-2; d_call: TRBD1; cdr3_aa: CASSTGQGAWGYTF; cdr3_nt: TGTGCCAGCAGCACCGGACAGGGGGCGTGGGGCTACACCTTC
clone_size: few; j_call: TRBJ1-2; v_call: TRBV20-1; d_call: TRBD1; cdr3_aa: CSARDFRQGRGFYGYTF; cdr3_nt: TGCAGTGCTAGAGACTTCCGACAGGGGAGGGGATTCTATGGCTACACCTTC
clone_size: .; j_call: TRBJ1-2; v_call: TRBV27; d_call: .; cdr3_aa: CASSSQTGTAYGYTF; cdr3_nt: TGTGCCAGCAGTTCCCAGACAGGAACGGCCTATGGCTACACCTTC
clone_size: few; j_call: TRBJ1-1; v_call: TRBV7-9; d_call: .; cdr3_aa: CASTKGEVSAAFF; cdr3_nt: TGTGCCAGCACTAAAGGAGAGGTTTCGGCAGCTTTCTTT
clone_size: .; j_call: TRBJ2-7; v_call: TRBV29-1; d_call: TRBD1; cdr3_aa: CSVEAGTGGTYEQYF; cdr3_nt: TGCAGCGTTGAAGCCGGGACAGGGGGTACCTACGAGCAGTACTTC
clone_size: .; j_call: TRBJ2-3; v_call: TRBV5-1; d_call: TRBD2; cdr3_aa: CASSGGLAGGPADTQYF; cdr3_nt: TGCGCCAGCAGCGGCGGACTAGCGGGGGGGCCTGCAGATACGCAGTATTTT
clone_size: .; j_call: TRBJ2-5; v_call: TRBV4-2; d_call: TRBD1; cdr3_aa: CASSRTFRQGNQETQYF; cdr3_nt: TGTGCCAGCAGCCGAACATTCAGACAGGGCAATCAAGAGACCCAGTACTTC
clone_size: few; j_call: TRBJ2-5; v_call: TRBV4-1; d_call: TRBD1; cdr3_aa: CASGDSQETQYF; cdr3_nt: TGCGCCAGCGGGGACAGCCAAGAGACCCAGTACTTC
clone_size: .; j_call: TRBJ2-5; v_call: TRBV3-1; d_call: TRBD2; cdr3_aa: CASSQMSGAIKETQYF; cdr3_nt: TGTGCCAGCAGCCAAATGAGCGGGGCTATCAAAGAGACCCAGTACTTC
clone_size: once; j_call: TRBJ1-1; v_call: TRBV7-2; d_call: .; cdr3_aa: CASSSTAMSTEAFF; cdr3_nt: TGTGCCAGCAGCTCGACAGCTATGAGCACTGAAGCTTTCTTT
clone_size: .; j_call: TRBJ2-3; v_call: TRBV28; d_call: .; cdr3_aa: CASLQGWGHTDTQYF; cdr3_nt: TGTGCCAGCCTTCAGGGCTGGGGACACACAGATACGCAGTATTTT
clone_size: .; j_call: TRBJ1-5; v_call: TRBV4-2; d_call: .; cdr3_aa: CASSQVNQPQHF; cdr3_nt: TGTGCCAGCAGCCAAGTGAATCAGCCCCAGCATTTT
clone_size: .; j_call: TRBJ2-5; v_call: TRBV25-1; d_call: TRBD2; cdr3_aa: CASSDGTSETQYF; cdr3_nt: TGTGCCAGCAGTGACGGGACTAGTGAGACCCAGTACTTC
clone_size: .; j_call: TRBJ1-1; v_call: TRBV4-1; d_call: .; cdr3_aa: CASSQGIAGEGEAFF; cdr3_nt: TGCGCCAGCAGCCAAGGGATAGCAGGGGAAGGTGAAGCTTTCTTT
clone_size: once; j_call: TRBJ2-1; v_call: TRBV20-1; d_call: .; cdr3_aa: CSARVGGDYNEQFF; cdr3_nt: TGCAGTGCTAGAGTCGGCGGAGACTACAATGAGCAGTTCTTC
clone_size: .; j_call: TRBJ2-5; v_call: TRBV7-9; d_call: TRBD1; cdr3_aa: CASSLVGTAAQETQYF; cdr3_nt: TGTGCCAGCAGCTTAGTAGGGACAGCAGCCCAAGAGACCCAGTACTTC
clone_size: .; j_call: TRBJ2-1; v_call: TRBV10-1; d_call: .; cdr3_aa: CTSSSPGAGENEQFF; cdr3_nt: TGCACCAGCAGCTCCCCGGGGGCCGGGGAGAATGAGCAGTTCTTC
clone_size: .; j_call: TRBJ2-5; v_call: TRBV20-1; d_call: .; cdr3_aa: CSARDLTVQETQYF; cdr3_nt: TGCAGTGCTAGAGATCTTACAGTCCAAGAGACCCAGTACTTC
clone_size: .; j_call: TRBJ2-7; v_call: TRBV20-1; d_call: TRBD1; cdr3_aa: CSARTGVYEQYF; cdr3_nt: TGCAGTGCTAGGACAGGGGTTTACGAGCAGTACTTC
clone_size: .; j_call: TRBJ2-5; v_call: TRBV9; d_call: .; cdr3_aa: CASSAGLGETQYF; cdr3_nt: TGTGCCAGCAGCGCCGGATTGGGGGAGACCCAGTACTTC
clone_size: .; j_call: TRBJ1-6; v_call: TRBV20-1; d_call: .; cdr3_aa: CSARSPPESPLHF; cdr3_nt: TGCAGTGCTAGAAGTCCGCCGGAGTCACCCCTCCACTTT
clone_size: .; j_call: TRBJ2-7; v_call: TRBV6-1; d_call: .; cdr3_aa: CASSPQGNREQYF; cdr3_nt: TGTGCCAGCAGTCCTCAAGGGAATAGGGAGCAGTACTTC
clone_size: .; j_call: TRBJ2-7; v_call: TRBV5-1; d_call: TRBD2; cdr3_aa: CASSLATSGGTHYEQYF; cdr3_nt: TGCGCCAGCAGCTTAGCGACTAGCGGGGGAACCCACTACGAGCAGTACTTC
clone_size: .; j_call: TRBJ2-4; v_call: TRBV28; d_call: .; cdr3_aa: CASSPRVGLGNIQYF; cdr3_nt: TGTGCCAGCAGCCCCCGCGTGGGGTTGGGAAACATTCAGTACTTC
clone_size: .; j_call: TRBJ2-1; v_call: TRBV7-9; d_call: TRBD1; cdr3_aa: CASSPPSGTGGRNEQFF; cdr3_nt: TGTGCCAGCAGCCCTCCCTCCGGGACAGGGGGCCGCAATGAGCAGTTCTTC
clone_size: once; j_call: TRBJ1-2; v_call: TRBV5-1; d_call: .; cdr3_aa: CASSLEVGNGGYTF; cdr3_nt: TGCGCCAGCAGCTTGGAGGTGGGTAACGGAGGCTACACCTTC
clone_size: .; j_call: TRBJ2-5; v_call: TRBV10-3; d_call: .; cdr3_aa: CAISDLAPPGQETQYF; cdr3_nt: TGTGCCATCAGTGATCTGGCCCCGCCGGGGCAAGAGACCCAGTACTTC
clone_size: .; j_call: TRBJ2-7; v_call: TRBV20-1; d_call: .; cdr3_aa: CSARSTVTTSSYEQYF; cdr3_nt: TGCAGTGCTAGATCGACAGTCACCACCAGCTCCTACGAGCAGTACTTC
clone_size: few; j_call: TRBJ2-5; v_call: TRBV5-1; d_call: .; cdr3_aa: CASSLEGPETQYF; cdr3_nt: TGCGCCAGCAGCTTGGAGGGGCCAGAGACCCAGTACTTC
clone_size: few; j_call: TRBJ2-1; v_call: TRBV27; d_call: .; cdr3_aa: CASSSQGPSYNEQFF; cdr3_nt: TGTGCCAGCAGTTCCCAGGGCCCCTCCTACAATGAGCAGTTCTTC
clone_size: .; j_call: TRBJ2-5; v_call: TRBV2; d_call: .; cdr3_aa: CASSDGLAETQYF; cdr3_nt: TGTGCCAGCAGTGACGGACTGGCTGAGACCCAGTACTTC
clone_size: few; j_call: TRBJ2-5; v_call: TRBV12-3/TRBV12-4; d_call: .; cdr3_aa: CASSFTEGGGFGQETQYF; cdr3_nt: TGTGCCAGCAGTTTCACGGAGGGGGGGGGTTTCGGGCAAGAGACCCAGTACTTC
clone_size: .; j_call: TRBJ2-7; v_call: TRBV4-1; d_call: TRBD2; cdr3_aa: CASSGRLAPSYEQYF; cdr3_nt: TGCGCCAGCAGCGGACGACTAGCCCCCTCCTACGAGCAGTACTTC
clone_size: medium-sized; j_call: TRBJ2-1; v_call: TRBV6-5; d_call: TRBD2; cdr3_aa: CASSRTSGGSYNEQFF; cdr3_nt: TGTGCCAGCAGCCGAACTAGCGGGGGGTCCTACAATGAGCAGTTCTTC
clone_size: .; j_call: TRBJ2-7; v_call: TRBV5-7; d_call: .; cdr3_aa: CASSLARAGRGNEQYF; cdr3_nt: TGTGCCAGCAGCTTGGCACGGGCGGGCAGGGGAAACGAGCAGTACTTC